The entry below describes one T cell receptor beta chain. Its antigen is unknown. Base qualities are not recorded, but no much larger clone differs from it by a single base. The data derive from a study of blood T cell repertoires in COVID-19 (dated by TCRdb to 2020 to 2021). Study-wide context: The collaborator samples originated in the United States, Italy and Spain and spanned the acute and convalescent phases of COVID-19. Where available, HLA class I and class II types were obtained from metadata supplied by the sample provider rather than from assay-based typing. The repertoires were made available in a free public database intended to serve as a resource for research on the immune response to SARS-CoV-2. The material from the prospective study consisted of cDNA or gDNA derived from T cells, B-cell-depleted T cells, or PBMCs. Deeply sampled blood TCRbeta repertoires from subjects exposed to, actively infected with, or recovered from COVID-19 were included in the dataset. Samples came from the ongoing ImmuneRACE study (first 160 participants) plus 1,254 subjects from 6 global collaborators. Nearly every sample came with metadata listing a de-identified subject ID, COVID-19 status, age in years and sex. What the research found in general, with its limitations: Clinical and demographic metadata were provided uncurated, with the amount varying by source and participant.

A distance of 14 bases separates the germline ends of V and J, which lose 0 bases and 2 bases respectively. From its cysteine to its phenylalanine, the CDR3 spans 16 amino acids. Only the CDR3 DNA is retained, 48 bases long and in frame from the first base. CDR1 and CDR2, per the germline V gene (reference sequence), are SGHNT and YYREEE. The immunoSEQ Assay, a bias-controlled multiplex PCR, was used to amplify TCRbeta CDR3 regions from genomic DNA. On the authors' methods: Within the assay, amplification of reference gene primers was used to estimate how many nucleated cells each sample contained. To quantify the absolute abundance of each unique TCRbeta CDR3 rearrangement, sequence reads were collapsed and filtered. For each sample, productive Simpson clonality was calculated as the square root of Simpson's diversity index over productive rearrangements. The clones in this table, taken by TCRdb from immuneACCESS, are in-frame only. Not every clone is retained; where verified, under half of the shortfall comes from an unresolved V gene, and the cause of the rest is unknown. That table supplies the V and J calls and clone size; D and trimming were determined from the DNA. This sample lists tens of thousands of clones; approximately 90% were detected once. Roughly 19% of the sample goes to the ten largest clones.

Each collaborating institution followed its own protocols to collect whole blood in K2EDTA tubes. For TCRbeta analysis, collaborators shipped samples in one of three forms: frozen whole blood, isolated PBMCs, or DNA extracted from either of those sample types. The sequencing input was peripheral blood. This chain is built from TRBV5-4 and TRBJ1-2; too little of a D gene remains to name it. The clonotype originates from a human donor in a cohort sampled during active COVID-19. CDR3 reads: CASSLGAPSGNYGYTF. The bases read TGTGCCAGCAGCTTGGGGGCGCCGTCGGGGAACTATGGCTACACCTTC.